Sequencing of this T cell receptor (beta chain) was carried out in a study of T cell repertoires in urothelial bladder cancer. A word on this clone: Its matching antigen is unknown.

The CDR3 length is 12 residues. CDR1 and CDR2 (germline): SEHNR, FQNEAQ (reference sequence). Whole-study findings and limits: Carcinoma specimens had median roughly 2.2% tumor infiltrating lymphocytes, benign 12%.

The data were produced by immunoSEQ multiplex PCR, yet TCRdb's version contains in-frame clones alone and is incomplete. The sample holds 6,400 or so clones; about two thirds are singletons and the top ten take roughly 12%. The V call is TRBV7-9, the J call TRBJ2-5; D is perhaps TRBD2 (6 bases). The sample comprised tumor-infiltrating cells from bladder cancer. This sequence originates from a human donor with urothelial carcinoma. CDR3 amino acids: CAGDFHQETQYF. The CDR3 DNA reads as TGTGCTGGGGACTTCCATCAAGAGACCCAGTACTTC.